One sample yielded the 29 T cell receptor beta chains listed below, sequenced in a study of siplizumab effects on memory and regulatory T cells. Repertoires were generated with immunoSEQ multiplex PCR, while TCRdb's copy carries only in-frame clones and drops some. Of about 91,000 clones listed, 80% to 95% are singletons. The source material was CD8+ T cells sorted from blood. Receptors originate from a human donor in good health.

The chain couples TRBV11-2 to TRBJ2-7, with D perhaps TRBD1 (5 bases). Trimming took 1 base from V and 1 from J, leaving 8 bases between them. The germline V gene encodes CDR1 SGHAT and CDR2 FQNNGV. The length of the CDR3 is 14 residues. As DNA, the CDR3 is TGTGCCAGCAGCTTAGGGGGCGAGTCCTACGAGCAGTACTTC. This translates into CASSLGGESYEQYF.

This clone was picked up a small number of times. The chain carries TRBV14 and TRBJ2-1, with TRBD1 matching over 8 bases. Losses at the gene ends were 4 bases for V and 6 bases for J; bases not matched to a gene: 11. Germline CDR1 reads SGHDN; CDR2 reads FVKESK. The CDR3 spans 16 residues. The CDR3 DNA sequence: TGTGCCAGCAGCCCTCACATGGGACAGGAATCCAATGAGCAGTTCTTC. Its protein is CASSPHMGQESNEQFF.

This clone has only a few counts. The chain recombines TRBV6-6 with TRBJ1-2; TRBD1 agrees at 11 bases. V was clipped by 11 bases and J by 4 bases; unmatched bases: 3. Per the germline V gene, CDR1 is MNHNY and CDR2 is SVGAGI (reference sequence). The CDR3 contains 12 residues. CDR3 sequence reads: CAGQGALYGYTF. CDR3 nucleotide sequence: TGTGCCGGACAGGGGGCACTCTATGGCTACACCTTC.

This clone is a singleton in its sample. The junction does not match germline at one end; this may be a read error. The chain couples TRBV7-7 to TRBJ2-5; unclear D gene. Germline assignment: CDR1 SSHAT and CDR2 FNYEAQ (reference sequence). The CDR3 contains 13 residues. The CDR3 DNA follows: TGTGCTAGCAGCACGGACCAGTGGGAGACCCAGTACTTC. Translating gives CASSTDQWETQYF.

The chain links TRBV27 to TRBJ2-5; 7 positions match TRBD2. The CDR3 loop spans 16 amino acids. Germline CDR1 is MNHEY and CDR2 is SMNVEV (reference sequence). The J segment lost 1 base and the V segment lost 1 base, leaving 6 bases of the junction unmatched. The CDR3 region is CASSLWASGIQETQYF. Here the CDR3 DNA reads TGTGCCAGCAGTTTATGGGCTAGCGGAATCCAAGAGACCCAGTACTTC.

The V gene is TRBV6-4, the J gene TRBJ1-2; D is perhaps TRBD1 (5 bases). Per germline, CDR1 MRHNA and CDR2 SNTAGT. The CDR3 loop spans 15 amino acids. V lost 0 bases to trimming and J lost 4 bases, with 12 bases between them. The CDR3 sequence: CASSDSPGPTYGYTF. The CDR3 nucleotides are TGTGCCAGCAGTGACTCTCCAGGGCCCACCTATGGCTACACCTTC.

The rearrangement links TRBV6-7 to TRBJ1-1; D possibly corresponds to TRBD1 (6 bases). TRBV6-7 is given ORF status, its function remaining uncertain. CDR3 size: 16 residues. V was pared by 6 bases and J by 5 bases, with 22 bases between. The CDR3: CASSHTGFGVETEAFF. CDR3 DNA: TGTGCCAGCAGCCATACAGGGTTTGGAGTGGAAACTGAAGCTTTCTTT.

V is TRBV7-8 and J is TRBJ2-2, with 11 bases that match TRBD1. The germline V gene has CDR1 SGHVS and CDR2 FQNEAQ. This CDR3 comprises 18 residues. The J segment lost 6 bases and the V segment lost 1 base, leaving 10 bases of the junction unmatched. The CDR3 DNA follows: TGTGCCAGCAGCTTAGGCACCGGGACAGGGGGAAGGGCCGGGGAGCTGTTTTTT. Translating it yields CASSLGTGTGGRAGELFF.

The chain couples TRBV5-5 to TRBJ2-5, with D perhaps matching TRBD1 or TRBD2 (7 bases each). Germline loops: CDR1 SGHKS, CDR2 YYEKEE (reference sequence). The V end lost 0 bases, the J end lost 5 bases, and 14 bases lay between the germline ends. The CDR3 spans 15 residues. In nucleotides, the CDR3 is TGTGCCAGCAGCTTGGAGGGGACAGCGGGGGAGACCCAGTACTTC. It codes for CASSLEGTAGETQYF.

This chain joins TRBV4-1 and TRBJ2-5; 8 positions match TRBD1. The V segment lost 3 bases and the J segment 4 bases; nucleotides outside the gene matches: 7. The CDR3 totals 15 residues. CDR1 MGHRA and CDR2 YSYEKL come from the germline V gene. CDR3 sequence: CASSHDAGGRETQYF. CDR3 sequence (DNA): TGCGCCAGCAGCCATGACGCAGGGGGCCGAGAGACCCAGTACTTC.

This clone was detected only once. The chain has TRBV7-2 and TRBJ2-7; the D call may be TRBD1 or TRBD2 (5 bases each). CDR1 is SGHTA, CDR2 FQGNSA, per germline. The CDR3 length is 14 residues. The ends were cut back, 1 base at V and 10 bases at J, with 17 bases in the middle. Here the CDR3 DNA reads TGTGCCAGCAGCTTAGTAGGGACCAACGCGCTTCAGTACTTC. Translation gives CASSLVGTNALQYF.

The CDR3 DNA reads as TGTGCCAGCATTCATGGGGGTGGAGGCTACACCTTC. This codes for CASIHGGGGYTF. The V and J genes are TRBV5-6 and TRBJ1-2; D possibly corresponds to TRBD1 (5 bases). Trimming removed 6 bases at V and 8 bases at J, with 14 bases between. The CDR3 runs 12 residues. Germline V lookup: CDR1 SGHDT, CDR2 YYEEEE.

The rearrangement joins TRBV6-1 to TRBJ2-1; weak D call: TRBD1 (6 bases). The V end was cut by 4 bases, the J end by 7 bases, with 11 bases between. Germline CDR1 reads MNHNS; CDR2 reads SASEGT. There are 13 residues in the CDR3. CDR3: CASSGGHFNEQFF. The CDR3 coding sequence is TGTGCCAGCAGTGGGGGACACTTTAATGAGCAGTTCTTC.

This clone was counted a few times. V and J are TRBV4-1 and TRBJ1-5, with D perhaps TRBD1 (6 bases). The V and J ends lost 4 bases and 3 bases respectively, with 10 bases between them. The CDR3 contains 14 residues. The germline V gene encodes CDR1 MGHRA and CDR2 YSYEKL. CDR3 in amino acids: CASSLDRDNQPQHF. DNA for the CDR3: TGCGCCAGCAGCCTGGACAGAGACAATCAGCCCCAGCATTTT.

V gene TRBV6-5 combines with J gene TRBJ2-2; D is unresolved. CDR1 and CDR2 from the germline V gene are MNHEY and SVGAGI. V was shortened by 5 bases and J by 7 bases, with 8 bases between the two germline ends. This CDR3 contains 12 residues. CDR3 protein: CASSPGGGELFF. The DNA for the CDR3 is TGTGCCAGCAGTCCCGGTGGCGGGGAGCTGTTTTTT.

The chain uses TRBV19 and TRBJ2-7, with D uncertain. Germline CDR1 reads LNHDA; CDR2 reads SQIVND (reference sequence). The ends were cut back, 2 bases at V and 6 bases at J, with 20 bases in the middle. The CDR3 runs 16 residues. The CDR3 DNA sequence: TGTGCCAGTAGTATATATGCGACCAGGAACCCCCTCGAGCAGTACTTC. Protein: CASSIYATRNPLEQYF.

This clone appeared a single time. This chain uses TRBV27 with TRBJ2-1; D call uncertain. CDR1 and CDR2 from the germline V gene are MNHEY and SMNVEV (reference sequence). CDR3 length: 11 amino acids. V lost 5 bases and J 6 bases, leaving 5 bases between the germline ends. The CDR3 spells CASSAFNEQFF. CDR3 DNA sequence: TGTGCCAGCAGTGCCTTCAATGAGCAGTTCTTC.

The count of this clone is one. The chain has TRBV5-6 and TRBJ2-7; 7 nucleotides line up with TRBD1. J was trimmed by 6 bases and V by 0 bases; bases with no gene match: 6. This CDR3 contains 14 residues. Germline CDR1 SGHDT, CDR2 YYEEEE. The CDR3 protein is CASSLGTTGIEQYF. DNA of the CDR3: TGTGCCAGCAGCTTGGGAACGACAGGGATCGAGCAGTACTTC.

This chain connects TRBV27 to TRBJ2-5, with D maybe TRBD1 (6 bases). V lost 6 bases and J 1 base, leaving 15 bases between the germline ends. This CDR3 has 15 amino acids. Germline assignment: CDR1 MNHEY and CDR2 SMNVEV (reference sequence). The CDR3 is CASRTGTRLQETQYF. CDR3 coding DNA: TGTGCCAGCAGAACCGGGACACGACTCCAAGAGACCCAGTACTTC.

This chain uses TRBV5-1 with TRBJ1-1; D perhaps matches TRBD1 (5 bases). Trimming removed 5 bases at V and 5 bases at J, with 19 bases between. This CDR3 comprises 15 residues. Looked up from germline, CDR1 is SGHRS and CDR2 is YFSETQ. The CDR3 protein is CASRADLGRFTEAFF. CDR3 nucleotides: TGCGCCAGCAGGGCCGATTTGGGGCGATTTACTGAAGCTTTCTTT. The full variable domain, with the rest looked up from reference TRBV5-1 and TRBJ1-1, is KAGVTQTPRYLIKTRGQQVTLSCSPISGHRSVSWYQQTPGQGLQFLFEYFSETQRNKGNFPGRFSGRQFSNSRSEMNVSTLELGDSALYLCASRADLGRFTEAFFGQGTRLTVV.

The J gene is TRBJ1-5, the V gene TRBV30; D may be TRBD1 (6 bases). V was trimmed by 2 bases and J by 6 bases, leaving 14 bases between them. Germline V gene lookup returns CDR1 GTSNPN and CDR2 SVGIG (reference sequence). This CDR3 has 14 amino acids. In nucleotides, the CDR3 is TGTGCCTGGAGTTTCCCACAGGGCGGTCAGCCCCAGCATTTT. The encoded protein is CAWSFPQGGQPQHF.

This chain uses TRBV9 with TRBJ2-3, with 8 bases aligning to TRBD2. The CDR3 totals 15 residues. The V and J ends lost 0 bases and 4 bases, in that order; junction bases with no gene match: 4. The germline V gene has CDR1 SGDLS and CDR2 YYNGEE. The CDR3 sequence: CASSVAGGHSDTQYF. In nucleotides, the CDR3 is TGTGCCAGCAGCGTAGCGGGGGGGCATTCAGATACGCAGTATTTT. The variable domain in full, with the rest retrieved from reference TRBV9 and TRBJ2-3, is DSGVTQTPKHLITATGQRVTLRCSPRSGDLSVYWYQQSLDQGLQFLIQYYNGEERAKGNILERFSAQQFPDLHSELNLSSLELGDSALYFCASSVAGGHSDTQYFGPGTRLTVL.

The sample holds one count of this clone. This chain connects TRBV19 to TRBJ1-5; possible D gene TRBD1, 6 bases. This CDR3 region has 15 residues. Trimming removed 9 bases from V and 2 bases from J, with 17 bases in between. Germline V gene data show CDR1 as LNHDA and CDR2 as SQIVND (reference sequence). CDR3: CASRSGGRGNQPQHF. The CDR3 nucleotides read TGTGCCAGCCGTTCGGGGGGCCGTGGCAATCAGCCCCAGCATTTT.

The chain's CDR3 is CASSEGEGEQFF. CDR3 nucleotide sequence: TGTGCCAGCAGTGAGGGAGAGGGGGAGCAGTTCTTC. The chain carries TRBV25-1 and TRBJ2-1; D may match TRBD1 or TRBD2 (5 bases each). This CDR3 is built from 12 residues. Germline-derived CDR1 and CDR2 are MGHDK and SYGVNS. Trimming removed 3 bases at V and 10 bases at J, with 10 bases between. Variable domain in full (rest from reference TRBV25-1 and TRBJ2-1): EADIYQTPRYLVIGTGKKITLECSQTMGHDKMYWYQQDPGMELHLIHYSYGVNSTEKGDLSSESTVSRIRTEHFPLTLESARPSHTSQYLCASSEGEGEQFFGPGTRLTVL.

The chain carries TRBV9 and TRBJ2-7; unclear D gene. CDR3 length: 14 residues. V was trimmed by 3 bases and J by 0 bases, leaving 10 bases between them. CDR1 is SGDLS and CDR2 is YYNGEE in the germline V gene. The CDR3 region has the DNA TGTGCCAGCAGCGAGGACGCTGGCTCCTACGAGCAGTACTTC. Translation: CASSEDAGSYEQYF. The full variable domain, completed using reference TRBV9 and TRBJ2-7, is DSGVTQTPKHLITATGQRVTLRCSPRSGDLSVYWYQQSLDQGLQFLIQYYNGEERAKGNILERFSAQQFPDLHSELNLSSLELGDSALYFCASSEDAGSYEQYFGPGTRLTVT.

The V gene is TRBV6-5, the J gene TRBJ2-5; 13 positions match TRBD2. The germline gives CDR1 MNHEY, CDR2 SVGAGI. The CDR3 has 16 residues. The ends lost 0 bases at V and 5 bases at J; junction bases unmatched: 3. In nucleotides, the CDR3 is TGTGCCAGCAGTTACTCGACTAGCGGGGGGACTGAGACCCAGTACTTC. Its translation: CASSYSTSGGTETQYF.

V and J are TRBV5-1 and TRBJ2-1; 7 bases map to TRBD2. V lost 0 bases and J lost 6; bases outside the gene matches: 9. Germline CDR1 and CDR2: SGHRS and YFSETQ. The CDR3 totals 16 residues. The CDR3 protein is CASSLAGSGVFNEQFF. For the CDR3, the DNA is TGCGCCAGCAGCTTGGCCGGGAGCGGGGTCTTCAATGAGCAGTTCTTC.

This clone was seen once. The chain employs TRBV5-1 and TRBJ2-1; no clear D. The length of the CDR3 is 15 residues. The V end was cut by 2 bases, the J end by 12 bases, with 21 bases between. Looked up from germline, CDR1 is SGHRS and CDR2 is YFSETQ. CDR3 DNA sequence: TGCGCCAGCAGCTTCCTATTAGACCTATTTCATGGGCAGTTCTTC. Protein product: CASSFLLDLFHGQFF.

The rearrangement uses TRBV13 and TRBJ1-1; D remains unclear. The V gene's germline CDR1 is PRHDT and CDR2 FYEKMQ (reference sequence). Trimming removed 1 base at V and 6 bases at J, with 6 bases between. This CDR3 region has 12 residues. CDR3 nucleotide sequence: TGTGCCAGCAGCTTAGCCGGGTCTGAAGCTTTCTTT. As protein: CASSLAGSEAFF.